A selection of T cell receptor beta chains follows, all from one sample in a study of cytomegalovirus exposure and HLA in healthy donors. Produced via immunoSEQ multiplex PCR; TCRdb's table is partial and in-frame only. There are about 200,000 clones in the sample; 75% to 85% occur only once, and 2.5% to 3.5% lies in the top ten. What was sequenced was PBMCs. These receptors were collected from a woman aged 40-49 years in good health and CMV-seronegative. Each CDR3 is given with its conserved first and last residue. D genes are given only for firm matches. Size tells how often a clone was seen (once, few, many) or the class of an expanded clone, and some rows leave it out.

j_gene | abundance | v_gene | d_gene | CDR3aa | CDR3nt
TRBJ1-4 | NA | TRBV19 | TRBD1 | CASSIWWDRDEKLFF | TGTGCCAGTAGTATATGGTGGGACAGGGATGAAAAACTGTTTTTT
TRBJ1-1 | NA | TRBV28 | TRBD1 | CASSLTGGAEPEAFF | TGTGCCAGCAGTTTAACAGGGGGCGCAGAACCCGAAGCTTTCTTT
TRBJ2-5 | NA | TRBV7-6 | TRBD2 | CASSLRLAAVRETQYF | TGTGCCAGCAGCTTACGGCTAGCGGCCGTGAGAGAGACCCAGTACTTC
TRBJ1-4 | few | TRBV4-1 | NA | CASSSAGRGRSTNEKLFF | TGCGCCAGCAGCTCCGCCGGGCGGGGGCGTTCAACTAATGAAAAACTGTTTTTT
TRBJ2-5 | NA | TRBV9 | NA | CASSARGQIQETQYF | TGTGCCAGCAGCGCGCGAGGACAAATCCAAGAGACCCAGTACTTC
TRBJ2-3 | NA | TRBV25-1 | NA | CASSDDRPGTDTQYF | TGTGCCAGCAGTGACGACAGGCCAGGCACAGATACGCAGTATTTT
TRBJ1-2 | NA | TRBV27 | NA | CASRTSGVGPDGYTF | TGTGCCAGCAGGACGAGCGGCGTGGGTCCCGATGGCTACACCTTC
TRBJ2-5 | NA | TRBV21-1 | NA | CASSTRGEGLSQETQYF | TGTGCCAGCAGCACGAGGGGGGAGGGACTATCCCAAGAGACCCAGTACTTC
TRBJ2-7 | NA | TRBV9 | TRBD2 | CASSVLGGLGWYEQYF | TGTGCCAGCAGCGTACTCGGAGGACTAGGGTGGTACGAGCAGTACTTC
TRBJ2-3 | NA | TRBV11-2 | TRBD2 | CASSLGGLAGHTDTQYF | TGTGCCAGCAGCTTAGGGGGACTAGCGGGCCACACAGATACGCAGTATTTT
TRBJ2-7 | once | TRBV10-1 | TRBD1 | CASSENRGTYEQYF | TGCGCCAGCAGTGAGAACAGGGGAACCTACGAGCAGTACTTC
TRBJ2-3 | once | TRBV27 | TRBD2 | CASSLGLAGGPTDTQYF | TGTGCCAGCAGTTTGGGACTAGCGGGAGGGCCTACAGATACGCAGTATTTT
TRBJ2-5 | NA | TRBV12-2 | NA | CASRFPEDQETQYF | TGTGCAAGTCGCTTCCCGGAGGACCAAGAGACCCAGTACTTC
TRBJ2-5 | once | TRBV7-9 | TRBD2 | CASRGLAGETQYF | TGTGCCAGCAGAGGACTAGCGGGAGAGACCCAGTACTTC
TRBJ1-1 | few | TRBV6-4 | NA | CASSDSGGRAEAFF | TGTGCCAGCAGTGATAGCGGGGGAAGGGCTGAAGCTTTCTTT
TRBJ2-3 | NA | TRBV2 | NA | CASARSPTVGTDTQYF | TGTGCCAGCGCCAGATCGCCGACAGTCGGCACAGATACGCAGTATTTT
TRBJ2-1 | NA | TRBV6-5 | TRBD2 | CASSRTSGRPQLF | TGTGCCAGCAGTCGGACTAGCGGGAGACCCCAACTCTTC
TRBJ1-1 | few | TRBV29-1 | TRBD1 | CSVRGDRVGTEAFF | TGCAGCGTTCGGGGAGACAGGGTAGGAACTGAAGCTTTCTTT
TRBJ1-3 | NA | TRBV5-5 | TRBD1 | CASSGGTVSSGNTIYF | TGTGCCAGCAGCGGGGGGACAGTAAGCTCTGGAAACACCATATATTTT
TRBJ2-7 | NA | TRBV19 | TRBD2 | CASSDPGLAASYEQYF | TGTGCCAGTAGTGATCCGGGACTAGCGGCTTCCTACGAGCAGTACTTC
TRBJ2-7 | NA | TRBV30 | NA | CAWSVGVGYEQYF | TGTGCCTGGAGTGTTGGTGTCGGTTACGAGCAGTACTTC
TRBJ1-4 | once | TRBV19 | TRBD1 | CASSGQAATNEKLFF | TGTGCCAGTAGTGGACAGGCCGCAACTAATGAAAAACTGTTTTTT
TRBJ2-3 | NA | TRBV9 | NA | CASSVLGSSTDTQYF | TGTGCCAGCAGCGTACTCGGGTCAAGCACAGATACGCAGTATTTT
TRBJ2-1 | NA | TRBV19 | TRBD2 | CASSIGLAGRYNEQFF | TGTGCCAGTAGTATAGGACTAGCGGGAAGATACAATGAGCAGTTCTTC
TRBJ1-3 | once | TRBV4-1 | TRBD1 | CASRPDPGQGAYSGNTIYF | TGCGCCAGCAGACCTGATCCGGGACAGGGGGCTTACTCTGGAAACACCATATATTTT
TRBJ2-7 | NA | TRBV9 | TRBD1 | CASSVVGGHEQYF | TGTGCCAGCAGCGTAGTAGGGGGCCACGAGCAGTACTTC
TRBJ2-7 | NA | TRBV9 | TRBD2 | CASSVGGTSDYEQYF | TGTGCCAGCAGCGTAGGTGGGACTAGCGACTACGAGCAGTACTTC
TRBJ1-1 | NA | TRBV29-1 | TRBD1 | CSARTGRMNTEAFF | TGCAGCGCCCGGACAGGGAGGATGAACACTGAAGCTTTCTTT
TRBJ2-7 | NA | TRBV5-1 | TRBD1 | CASSQGQGGYEQYF | TGCGCCAGCAGCCAGGGACAGGGTGGTTACGAGCAGTACTTC
TRBJ1-3 | NA | TRBV10-3 | NA | CAISESSGPSGNTIYF | TGTGCCATCAGTGAGTCGTCAGGGCCCTCTGGAAACACCATATATTTT
TRBJ2-7 | few | TRBV5-1 | NA | CASSPSRQYPPYEQYF | TGCGCCAGCAGCCCAAGCCGACAGTATCCCCCCTACGAGCAGTACTTC
TRBJ2-5 | NA | TRBV10-3 | NA | CAISKTGTQETQYF | TGTGCCATCAGTAAAACAGGAACCCAAGAGACCCAGTACTTC
TRBJ2-5 | NA | TRBV5-1 | NA | CASSLEAGLGEETQYF | TGCGCCAGCAGCTTGGAGGCAGGGCTGGGCGAAGAGACCCAGTACTTC
TRBJ1-5 | few | TRBV28 | NA | CASSFVEQPQHF | TGTGCCAGCAGTTTCGTTGAGCAGCCCCAGCATTTT
TRBJ2-7 | NA | TRBV10-2 | TRBD1 | CASRSTGGSYEQYF | TGCGCCAGCAGATCGACAGGGGGCTCCTACGAGCAGTACTTC
TRBJ2-7 | NA | TRBV5-3 | TRBD2 | CARSCFSGDHEQYF | TGTGCCAGAAGCTGCTTTAGCGGGGACCACGAGCAGTACTTC
TRBJ1-3 | few | TRBV10-2 | NA | CASRTGAAGNTIYF | TGCGCCAGCAGAACTGGGGCAGCTGGAAACACCATATATTTT
TRBJ2-3 | NA | TRBV6-4 | TRBD2 | CASSEASGRDATDTQYF | TGTGCCAGCAGTGAGGCTAGCGGGAGAGATGCCACAGATACGCAGTATTTT
TRBJ1-2 | NA | TRBV5-1 | TRBD1 | CASSTGQETGGYTF | TGCGCCAGCAGCACCGGACAGGAAACTGGGGGCTACACCTTC
TRBJ1-5 | NA | TRBV7-2 | NA | CASNLMGGSNQPQHF | TGTGCCAGCAACCTGATGGGGGGAAGCAATCAGCCCCAGCATTTT
TRBJ2-2 | NA | TRBV21-1 | NA | CASSKQQPPGLAGARELFF | TGTGCCAGCAGCAAACAGCAACCGCCGGGACTAGCGGGAGCAAGGGAGCTGTTTTTT